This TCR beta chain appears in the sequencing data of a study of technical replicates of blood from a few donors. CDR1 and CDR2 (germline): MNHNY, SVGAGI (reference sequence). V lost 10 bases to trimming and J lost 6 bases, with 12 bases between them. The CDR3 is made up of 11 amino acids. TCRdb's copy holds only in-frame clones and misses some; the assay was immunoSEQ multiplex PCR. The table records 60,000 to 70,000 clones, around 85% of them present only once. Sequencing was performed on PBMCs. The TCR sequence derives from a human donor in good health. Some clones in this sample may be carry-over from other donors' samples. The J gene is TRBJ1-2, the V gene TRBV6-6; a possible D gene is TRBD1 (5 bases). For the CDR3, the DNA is TGTGCCACCCTCGGGGGGGATGGCTACACCTTC. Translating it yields CATLGGDGYTF.